Shown below are 12 T cell receptor beta chains from a single sample sequenced in a study of shared clonotypes between healthy human individuals. TCRdb keeps only in-frame clones here, not all; method: immunoSEQ multiplex PCR. The data show over a million clones, roughly 96% seen once. Sequencing was carried out using naive CD4+ T cells sorted from blood. Subset noted: CD45RA+ positively selected. The receptors derive from a man in his thirties or forties in good health.

The chain combines TRBV15 with TRBJ2-1; TRBD2 agrees at 10 bases. CDR1 LNHNV and CDR2 YYDKDF come from the germline V gene (reference sequence). The CDR3 runs to 13 residues. The V gene end was trimmed by 3 bases and the J gene end by 14 bases; junction bases not matched to a gene: 7. CDR3 in amino acids: CATSRASGRAEFF. The CDR3 DNA follows: TGTGCCACCAGCAGGGCCAGCGGGAGGGCCGAGTTCTTC.

The CDR3 loop is CASSYRRGTVSNQPQHF. For the CDR3, the DNA is TGTGCCAGTAGTTACCGTAGGGGGACAGTTAGCAATCAGCCCCAGCATTTT. This chain joins TRBV19 and TRBJ1-5, with 7 bases that match TRBD1. The CDR3 spans 17 residues. The trim removed 5 bases at V and 0 bases at J, leaving 10 bases unmatched. The germline gives CDR1 LNHDA, CDR2 SQIVND (reference sequence). The whole variable domain, filled in from reference TRBV19 and TRBJ1-5, reads DGGITQSPKYLFRKEGQNVTLSCEQNLNHDAMYWYRQDPGQGLRLIYYSQIVNDFQKGDIAEGYSVSREKKESFPLTVTSAQKNPTAFYLCASSYRRGTVSNQPQHFGDGTRLSIL.

This chain uses TRBV28 with TRBJ2-1, with 8 positions matching TRBD2. CDR3 length: 18 amino acids. Germline V gene sequence: CDR1 MDHEN, CDR2 SYDVKM. Trimming cost V 3 bases and J 4 bases; bases outside gene matches: 14. For the CDR3, the DNA is TGTGCCAGCAGTTTGGCGGCCGGGGGACTAGGGCGGTACAATGAGCAGTTCTTC. This codes for CASSLAAGGLGRYNEQFF.

The chain employs TRBV27 and TRBJ2-3; D may be TRBD2 (6 bases). Trimming took off 7 bases at V and 1 base at J, with 12 bases between the two ends. Looked up from germline, CDR1 is MNHEY and CDR2 is SMNVEV (reference sequence). The CDR3 runs 14 residues. In DNA, the CDR3 is TGTGCCAGCACGGAGGGATGGGGCACAGATACGCAGTATTTT. Translating it yields CASTEGWGTDTQYF.

The chain joins TRBV7-2 to TRBJ1-2, with D unclear. Trimming took 5 bases from V and 2 from J, leaving 12 bases between them. This CDR3 comprises 14 residues. Germline assignment: CDR1 SGHTA and CDR2 FQGNSA. The CDR3 reads CASSKDPQNYGYTF. CDR3 nucleotide sequence: TGTGCCAGCAGCAAAGACCCACAGAACTATGGCTACACCTTC.

V gene TRBV5-1 combines with J gene TRBJ2-5; D possibly uses TRBD1 or TRBD2 (5 bases each). Trimming removed 4 bases at V and 5 bases at J, with 21 bases between. Germline V gene sequence: CDR1 SGHRS, CDR2 YFSETQ. CDR3 size: 16 residues. CDR3 loop: CASSPSPGTLGETQYF. DNA for the CDR3: TGCGCCAGCAGCCCCTCCCCCGGGACCCTGGGGGAGACCCAGTACTTC.

The CDR3: CASSLSEGPEQYF. The DNA for the CDR3 is TGTGCCAGCAGCTTATCCGAGGGCCCAGAGCAGTACTTC. The gene calls are TRBV11-2 and TRBJ2-7; possibly TRBD2 for D (5 bases). The CDR3 totals 13 residues. Germline V gene data show CDR1 as SGHAT and CDR2 as FQNNGV. The V gene lost 2 bases and the J gene lost 7 bases, with 12 bases spanning the gap.

The rearrangement links TRBV15 to TRBJ2-3; TRBD2 matches at 9 bases. Germline CDR1 reads LNHNV; CDR2 reads YYDKDF (reference sequence). The CDR3 covers 17 residues. The V segment lost 0 bases and the J segment 2 bases; nucleotides outside the gene matches: 6. The CDR3 reads CATSRDLLAGLTDTQYF. The CDR3 nucleotides are TGTGCCACCAGCAGAGATCTCCTAGCGGGACTCACAGATACGCAGTATTTT.

The gene calls are TRBV10-3 and TRBJ2-2; D is uncertain. The CDR3 loop spans 13 amino acids. V lost 2 bases and J lost 7, with 8 bases in between. Germline CDR1 and CDR2: ENHRY and SYGVKD. CDR3 nucleotide sequence: TGTGCCATCAGTGAGGGAACTATCGGGGAGCTGTTTTTT. It is translated as CAISEGTIGELFF.

V usage is TRBV2 and J usage is TRBJ2-7, with D hard to call. Germline CDR1 is SNHLY and CDR2 is FYNNEI. The CDR3 has 12 residues. V gave up 2 bases and J gave up 2 bases, with 4 bases separating them. The CDR3 spells CASSETAYEQYF. The CDR3 DNA sequence: TGTGCCAGCAGTGAAACAGCCTACGAGCAGTACTTC. The whole variable domain, remainder taken from reference TRBV2 and TRBJ2-7, is EPEVTQTPSHQVTQMGQEVILRCVPISNHLYFYWYRQILGQKVEFLVSFYNNEISEKSEIFDDQFSVERPDGSNFTLKIRSTKLEDSAMYFCASSETAYEQYFGPGTRLTVT.

This chain's CDR3 is CSVGQLEAFF. DNA of the CDR3: TGCAGCGTAGGACAGCTTGAAGCTTTCTTT. The V and J genes are TRBV29-1 and TRBJ1-1; tentatively, D is TRBD1 (6 bases). V gave up 6 bases and J gave up 7 bases, with 9 bases separating them. This CDR3 region has 10 residues. The germline V gene has CDR1 SQVTM and CDR2 ANQGSEA.

With respect to this clone: The sample has other DNA sequences that encode this CDR3 too. This chain links TRBV18 with TRBJ2-1; 7 bases are a match to TRBD2. Germline V gene sequence: CDR1 KGHSH, CDR2 LQKENI. CDR3 length: 14 residues. V was pared by 3 bases and J by 4 bases, with 3 bases of the junction left unmatched. The DNA of the CDR3 is TGTGCCAGCTCACCGGCTAGCGGTTACAATGAGCAGTTCTTC. Its translation: CASSPASGYNEQFF.